One sample yielded the 12 T cell receptor beta chains listed below, sequenced in a study of blood T cell repertoires in COVID-19. Sequencing was performed with immunoSEQ multiplex PCR; in TCRdb, only in-frame clones are kept and a portion is missing. There are a few hundred thousand clones in the sample; approximately 89% occur only once, and roughly 4.5% lies in the top ten. The sample consisted of peripheral blood. The receptor set was obtained from a middle-aged woman who had recovered from COVID-19.

The V and J genes are TRBV24-1 and TRBJ2-1, with TRBD1 as a possible D gene (6 bases). The CDR3 is 15 amino acids. CDR1 KGHDR and CDR2 SFDVKD come from the germline V gene. Trimming took 4 bases from V and 10 from J, leaving 19 bases between them. CDR3 nucleotides: TGTGCCACCAGTGACTGGGTGGACAGCGGCGGGGAGCAGTTCTTC. Protein: CATSDWVDSGGEQFF.

V gene TRBV24-1 combines with J gene TRBJ2-2, with TRBD2 identical over 13 bases. J was trimmed by 7 bases and V by 9 bases; bases with no gene match: 4. Germline V lookup: CDR1 KGHDR, CDR2 SFDVKD. CDR3 length: 14 amino acids. CDR3 DNA sequence: TGTGCCACCTCGGGACTAGCGGGGCTCGGGGAGCTGTTTTTT. Its translation is CATSGLAGLGELFF.

The chain is built from TRBV27 and TRBJ2-1; D perhaps matches TRBD1 (6 bases). Between the trimmed V and J ends, which lost 5 bases and 0 bases, there was a span of 8 bases. From germline, CDR1 is MNHEY and CDR2 SMNVEV (reference sequence). This CDR3 has 14 residues. DNA of the CDR3: TGTGCCAGCAGTGGGGGCTACTCCTACAATGAGCAGTTCTTC. Amino acids: CASSGGYSYNEQFF.

The rearrangement uses TRBV7-9 and TRBJ1-1; no firm D call. The V end lost 11 bases, the J end lost 2 bases, and 9 bases lay between the germline ends. CDR3 length equals 11 residues. CDR1 SEHNR and CDR2 FQNEAQ come from the germline V gene (reference sequence). Here the CDR3 reads CAATSNTEAFF. For the CDR3, the DNA is TGTGCCGCGACATCTAACACTGAAGCTTTCTTT.

V usage is TRBV19 and J usage is TRBJ2-1; perhaps TRBD1 as D (6 bases). The V gene's germline CDR1 is LNHDA and CDR2 SQIVND (reference sequence). The CDR3 contains 16 residues. V lost 6 bases, J lost 4 bases, and 19 bases lay in between. CDR3: CASRPESRGVYNEQFF. The DNA of the CDR3 is TGTGCCAGTAGACCCGAGAGCAGGGGAGTATACAATGAGCAGTTCTTC. Drawing the rest from reference TRBV19 and TRBJ2-1, the complete variable domain is DGGITQSPKYLFRKEGQNVTLSCEQNLNHDAMYWYRQDPGQGLRLIYYSQIVNDFQKGDIAEGYSVSREKKESFPLTVTSAQKNPTAFYLCASRPESRGVYNEQFFGPGTRLTVL.

This clone was recorded only once. This chain connects TRBV19 to TRBJ2-5; D possibly corresponds to TRBD1 (6 bases). The CDR3 runs 14 residues. Trimming removed 7 bases at V and 3 bases at J, with 15 bases between. Per the germline V gene, CDR1 is LNHDA and CDR2 is SQIVND (reference sequence). This CDR3 is CASTHSHREETQYF. In nucleotides, the CDR3 is TGTGCCAGTACCCACTCCCACAGGGAAGAGACCCAGTACTTC.

J is TRBJ1-2 and V is TRBV9; perhaps TRBD1 as D (6 bases). Germline CDR1 SGDLS, CDR2 YYNGEE. Trimming left V 6 bases short and J 5 bases short, with 17 bases between. The CDR3 is made up of 14 amino acids. The CDR3 DNA sequence: TGTGCCAGCACCGGGGGGGGCCGAGGTTATGGCTACACCTTC. Translating gives CASTGGGRGYGYTF.

The chain links TRBV6-2 or TRBV6-3 to TRBJ2-7; maybe TRBD2 (5 bases). Per the germline V gene, CDR1 is MNHEY and CDR2 is SVGEGT. CDR3 length equals 14 residues. V was shortened by 2 bases and J by 6 bases, with 14 bases between the two germline ends. CDR3 region: CASSYAGGRVEQYV. The CDR3 nucleotides are TGTGCCAGCAGTTACGCGGGCGGGCGTGTCGAGCAGTACGTC.

V is TRBV5-1 and J is TRBJ2-7; the D gene is possibly TRBD2 (7 bases). Trimming took off 3 bases at V and 6 bases at J, with 19 bases between the two ends. The CDR3 is 15 amino acids. Germline V gene data show CDR1 as SGHRS and CDR2 as YFSETQ. CDR3 in amino acids: CASSSRGGMVSEQYF. The CDR3 bases are TGCGCCAGCAGCTCGAGGGGGGGCATGGTCTCCGAGCAGTACTTC.

Only a few counts were recorded for this clone. The V and J genes are TRBV6-6 and TRBJ2-5; D unresolved. CDR3 length equals 13 residues. V gave up 7 bases and J gave up 5 bases, with 14 bases separating them. Germline CDR1 MNHNY, CDR2 SVGAGI (reference sequence). CDR3 in amino acids: CASTSSQVETQYF. CDR3 coding DNA: TGTGCCAGCACCTCGTCCCAGGTTGAGACCCAGTACTTC.

The V call is TRBV10-2, the J call TRBJ2-5, with 11 bases lining up with TRBD1. The CDR3 extends over 18 amino acids. From germline, CDR1 is WSHSY and CDR2 SAAADI. Unmatched junction bases numbered 7, after V lost 1 base and J lost 0 bases. The chain's CDR3 is CASSEWWRGQGDQETQYF. In DNA form, the CDR3 reads TGCGCCAGCAGTGAGTGGTGGAGGGGACAGGGGGACCAAGAGACCCAGTACTTC.

The chain carries TRBV29-1 and TRBJ2-3; 9 positions agree with TRBD1. CDR3 length equals 14 residues. The V gene's germline CDR1 is SQVTM and CDR2 ANQGSEA. V dropped 7 bases and J dropped 3; count of bases not matched to a gene: 8. The CDR3 sequence: CSADTGQGTDTQYF. For the CDR3, the DNA is TGCAGCGCCGACACGGGACAGGGAACAGATACGCAGTATTTT.